This T cell receptor beta chain was recovered during a study of radiotherapy plus CTLA-4 blockade in lung cancer. Points from the study as a whole: Interferon-beta and early blood T cell clone dynamics reportedly predicted response best. Once radiotherapy plus ipilimumab had been given, TCR clones derived from tumor expanded in blood.

Trimming cost V 3 bases and J 4 bases; bases outside gene matches: 3. The CDR3 length is 14 residues. Germline values: CDR1 MNHEY, CDR2 SVGAGI. CTLA-4 blockade using ipilimumab, together with focal radiation, was received by patients with chemo-refractory metastatic non-small-cell lung cancer. Profiling relied on immunoSEQ multiplex PCR, and the TCRdb table lists in-frame clones only, not all of them. The repertoire holds some 94,000 clones, with roughly four fifths as singletons. Comment on this clone: Its cognate antigen is unknown.

This chain connects TRBV6-5 to TRBJ2-5, with 9 bases matching TRBD1. The receptor was isolated from a human donor with non-small cell lung cancer that progressed on radiotherapy plus ipilimumab. The specimen comprised peripheral blood, sampled from a patient treated with radiotherapy plus ipilimumab. The CDR3 spells CASSYGQGPETQYF. The CDR3, as DNA: TGTGCCAGCAGTTATGGACAGGGGCCAGAGACCCAGTACTTC.